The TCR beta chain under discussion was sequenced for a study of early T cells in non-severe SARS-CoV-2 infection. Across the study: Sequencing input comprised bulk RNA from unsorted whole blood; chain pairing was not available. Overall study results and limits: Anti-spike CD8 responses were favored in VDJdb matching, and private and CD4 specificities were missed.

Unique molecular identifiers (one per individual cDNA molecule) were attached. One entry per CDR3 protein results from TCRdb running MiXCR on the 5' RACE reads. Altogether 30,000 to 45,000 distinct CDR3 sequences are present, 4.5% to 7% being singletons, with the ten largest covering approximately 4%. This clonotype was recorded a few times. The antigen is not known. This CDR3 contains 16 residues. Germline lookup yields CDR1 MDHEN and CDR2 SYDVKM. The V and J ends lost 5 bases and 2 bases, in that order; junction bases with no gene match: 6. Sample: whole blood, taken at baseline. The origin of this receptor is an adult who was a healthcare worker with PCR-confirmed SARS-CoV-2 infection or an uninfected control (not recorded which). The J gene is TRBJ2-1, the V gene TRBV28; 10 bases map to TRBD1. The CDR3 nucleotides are TGTGCCAGCAGTCCCCTGACAGGGGGCGCCTACAATGAGCAGTTCTTC. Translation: CASSPLTGGAYNEQFF.